Reported below is one T cell receptor beta chain. The antigen remains undetermined. The data were obtained in a study of shared clonotypes between healthy human individuals. The run depth of the assay was deep. Repertoires were generated with immunoSEQ multiplex PCR, while TCRdb's copy carries only in-frame clones and drops some. The sample has some 2,500,000 clones; roughly 93% are singletons. Study-wide results and limits: In several donors, around 5% of naive CD4 clonotypes appeared in common. Incomplete sequencing of sorted subsets was indicated by rarefaction despite large depth. Relative to their counterparts shared across all four donors, non-shared clonotypes exhibited diminished generation probabilities.

Germline loops: CDR1 LNHDA, CDR2 SQIVND (reference sequence). Trimming cost V 3 bases and J 5 bases, with 7 bases left between them. The CDR3 length is 13 residues. Source material: naive CD4+ T cells from PBMCs. Specified subset: CD45RA+ positively selected. The chain links TRBV19 to TRBJ1-4; D call uncertain. The source of this sequence is a young man in good health. Some clones in this sample may be carry-over from other donors' samples. The CDR3 nucleotides read TGTGCCAGTAGTATGCTCCACAATGAAAAACTGTTTTTT. It is translated as CASSMLHNEKLFF. The complete variable domain, with remaining parts taken from reference TRBV19 and TRBJ1-4, reads DGGITQSPKYLFRKEGQNVTLSCEQNLNHDAMYWYRQDPGQGLRLIYYSQIVNDFQKGDIAEGYSVSREKKESFPLTVTSAQKNPTAFYLCASSMLHNEKLFFGSGTQLSVL.